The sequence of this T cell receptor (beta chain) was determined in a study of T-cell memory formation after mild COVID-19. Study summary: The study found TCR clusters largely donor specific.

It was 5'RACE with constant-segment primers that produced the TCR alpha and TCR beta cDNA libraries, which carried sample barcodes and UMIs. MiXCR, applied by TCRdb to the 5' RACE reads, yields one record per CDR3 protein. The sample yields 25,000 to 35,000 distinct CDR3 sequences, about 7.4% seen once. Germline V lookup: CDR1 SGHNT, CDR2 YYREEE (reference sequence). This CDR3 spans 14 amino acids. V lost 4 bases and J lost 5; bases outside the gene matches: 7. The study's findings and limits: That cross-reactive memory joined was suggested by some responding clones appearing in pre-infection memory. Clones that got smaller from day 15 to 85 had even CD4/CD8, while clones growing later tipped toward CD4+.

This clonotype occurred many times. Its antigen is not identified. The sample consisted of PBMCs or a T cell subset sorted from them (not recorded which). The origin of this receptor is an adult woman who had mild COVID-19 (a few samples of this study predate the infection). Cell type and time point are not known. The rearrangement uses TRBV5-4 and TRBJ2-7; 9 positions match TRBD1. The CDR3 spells CASSPQGASNEQYF. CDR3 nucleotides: TGTGCCAGCAGCCCACAGGGGGCGTCGAACGAGCAGTACTTC.